The 31 T cell receptor beta chains presented below share a single source sample, sequenced in a study of beta chain features in type 1 diabetes listed by TCRdb under 2018. The library was built by means of the immunoSEQ multiplex PCR assay. The High Capacity cDNA Reverse Transcription Kit was used to reverse transcribe all of the isolated RNA, meaning that expressed TCRB transcripts were what got sequenced. The immuneACCESS repertoire file appears here via TCRdb, limited to in-frame rearrangements. These files lack a portion of the clones; in checked studies, under half of the deficit traces to unresolved V genes, and the cause of the others is not known. Within this sample are 150,000 or so clones, with 9% to 10% of them counted one time only. The ten largest clones represent around 2.5% of the sample. Sequencing was done on a sample of central memory CD4+ T cells from blood. The source is a woman younger than 35 in good health.

The genes are TRBV4-1 and TRBJ1-6; D gene unclear. The CDR3 length is 14 residues. Per germline, CDR1 MGHRA and CDR2 YSYEKL. V lost 0 bases to trimming and J lost 7 bases, with 7 bases between them. CDR3 bases: TGCGCCAGCAGCCAAGATCCCGGGAATTCACCCCTCCACTTT. It codes for CASSQDPGNSPLHF.

This clone occurred many times. The genes are TRBV14 and TRBJ2-1; a possible D gene is TRBD1 (6 bases). This CDR3 has 18 amino acids. V gave up 0 bases and J gave up 5 bases, with 20 bases separating them. Germline loops: CDR1 SGHDN, CDR2 FVKESK. CDR3 amino acids: CASSQEFISVWTDNEQFF. CDR3 in DNA: TGTGCCAGCAGCCAAGAGTTTATCAGTGTATGGACAGACAATGAGCAGTTCTTC.

CDR3 amino acids: CASSTSGRNEQFF. CDR3 sequence (DNA): TGTGCCAGCAGCACGAGCGGGAGGAATGAGCAGTTCTTC. The gene calls are TRBV11-3 and TRBJ2-1; 9 positions match TRBD2. V gave up 5 bases and J gave up 7 bases; unmatched junction bases: 3. From germline, CDR1 is SGHNT and CDR2 YENEEA. CDR3 size: 13 residues.

V usage is TRBV11-2 and J usage is TRBJ2-7; D gene unclear. V was shortened by 3 bases and J by 5 bases, with 11 bases between the two germline ends. The CDR3 runs to 13 residues. The germline CDR1 and CDR2 sequences are SGHAT and FQNNGV. CDR3 loop: CASSLTLAHEQYF. Here the CDR3 DNA reads TGTGCCAGCAGCTTGACACTGGCCCACGAGCAGTACTTC.

This clone has just a few counts. Written as DNA, the CDR3 is TGTGCCTGTAGCGGGGTCACAGATACGCAGTATTTT. Amino acid sequence: CACSGVTDTQYF. The rearrangement joins TRBV30 to TRBJ2-3, with 8 nucleotides matching TRBD2. V lost 6 bases to trimming and J lost 2 bases; unmatched junction nucleotides: 1. The germline CDR1 and CDR2 sequences are GTSNPN and SVGIG (reference sequence). CDR3 length: 12 amino acids.

This clone was seen only a few times. V and J are TRBV11-2 and TRBJ2-3; 7 bases map to TRBD2. The CDR3 covers 14 residues. The germline CDR1 and CDR2 sequences are SGHAT and FQNNGV. V gave up 4 bases and J gave up 2 bases; unmatched junction bases: 3. The CDR3 spells CASSWEGLTDTQYF. The CDR3, as DNA: TGTGCCAGCAGCTGGGAGGGACTCACAGATACGCAGTATTTT. Filled out from reference TRBV11-2 and TRBJ2-3, the complete variable domain reads EAGVAQSPRYKIIEKRQSVAFWCNPISGHATLYWYQQILGQGPKLLIQFQNNGVVDDSQLPKDRFSAERLKGVDSTLKIQPAKLEDSAVYLCASSWEGLTDTQYFGPGTRLTVL.

CDR3 amino acids: CASSGGGDTQYF. CDR3 bases: TGTGCCAGCAGCGGGGGGGGCGATACGCAGTATTTT. The gene calls are TRBV9 and TRBJ2-3; a possible D gene is TRBD2 (7 bases). Germline CDR1 reads SGDLS; CDR2 reads YYNGEE. Between the trimmed V and J ends, which lost 3 bases and 6 bases, there was a span of 8 bases. The length of the CDR3 is 12 residues.

The gene calls are TRBV27 and TRBJ1-5; 8 bases match TRBD1. Trimming at V came to 5 bases and at J to 2 bases, leaving 5 bases not matched to a gene. The CDR3 sequence is 15 residues long. Germline V gene sequence: CDR1 MNHEY, CDR2 SMNVEV (reference sequence). The CDR3 loop is CASSPDRAGNQPQHF. The CDR3 DNA reads TGTGCCAGCAGTCCGGACAGGGCGGGCAATCAGCCCCAGCATTTT.

The rearrangement joins TRBV5-1 to TRBJ2-1; 13 bases line up with TRBD2. From germline, CDR1 is SGHRS and CDR2 YFSETQ. This CDR3 region has 15 residues. Unmatched junction bases numbered 7, after V lost 4 bases and J lost 9 bases. The CDR3 bases are TGCGCCAGCAGCCCCGGACTAGCGGGAGAAGGTGAGCAGTTCTTC. Translating it yields CASSPGLAGEGEQFF.

This clone was seen a few times. V and J are TRBV5-1 and TRBJ1-6, with TRBD1 as a possible D gene (6 bases). This CDR3 spans 15 amino acids. V was clipped by 1 base and J by 7 bases, with 12 bases between them. Germline V gene sequence: CDR1 SGHRS, CDR2 YFSETQ. The CDR3 sequence is CASSLTGTTNSPLHF. CDR3 coding DNA: TGCGCCAGCAGCTTGACAGGGACCACGAATTCACCCCTCCACTTT.

The CDR3 spells CASDFANTEAFF. The DNA for the CDR3 is TGTGCCAGCGACTTCGCGAACACTGAAGCTTTCTTT. The chain employs TRBV11-2 and TRBJ1-1; no clear D gene. The CDR3 spans 12 residues. Trimming cost V 8 bases and J 1 base, with 8 bases left between them. Germline V gene lookup returns CDR1 SGHAT and CDR2 FQNNGV.

This clone appeared a few times. The chain joins TRBV7-9 to TRBJ2-3, with 7 bases identical to TRBD1. This CDR3 contains 16 residues. Germline trimming cut 6 bases from V and 2 bases from J; bases unmatched to any gene: 11. Germline values: CDR1 SEHNR, CDR2 FQNEAQ (reference sequence). The CDR3 sequence is CASSRGQDRYTDTQYF. The CDR3 bases are TGTGCCAGCAGTCGCGGACAGGACAGATACACAGATACGCAGTATTTT.

The chain is built from TRBV7-6 and TRBJ2-7, with D uncertain. The CDR3 loop spans 14 amino acids. From germline, CDR1 is SGHVS and CDR2 FNYEAQ. The V end was cut by 6 bases, the J end by 0 bases, with 12 bases between. The CDR3 sequence is CASSPVSSSYEQYF. CDR3 sequence (DNA): TGTGCCAGCAGTCCCGTATCTAGCTCCTACGAGCAGTACTTC.

The genes are TRBV25-1 and TRBJ1-2, with 7 bases matching TRBD1. Unmatched junction bases numbered 16, after V lost 4 bases and J lost 5 bases. The CDR3 totals 17 residues. Germline V CDR1 and CDR2: MGHDK, SYGVNS. CDR3 bases: TGTGCCAGCAGTGGAGTTTTACCGGACAGGCCGCTTTATGGCTACACCTTC. This gives the protein CASSGVLPDRPLYGYTF.

The chain has TRBV5-1 and TRBJ2-5; 8 bases align to TRBD1. This CDR3 has 13 amino acids. The J segment lost 2 bases and the V segment lost 4 bases, leaving 1 base of the junction unmatched. Germline CDR1 SGHRS, CDR2 YFSETQ. The CDR3 sequence is CASSRTGQETQYF. CDR3 nucleotides: TGCGCCAGCAGCCGGACAGGGCAAGAGACCCAGTACTTC.

The chain uses TRBV29-1 and TRBJ1-2; D possibly corresponds to TRBD1 (5 bases). CDR3 length: 12 residues. Germline-derived CDR1 and CDR2 are SQVTM and ANQGSEA. CDR3 residues: CSASQGTYGYTF. The CDR3 DNA follows: TGCAGTGCCTCGCAGGGCACCTATGGCTACACCTTC.

A few counts support this clone. The rearrangement joins TRBV7-9 to TRBJ2-2, with 10 bases aligning to TRBD1. V was pared by 2 bases and J by 6 bases, with 9 bases of the junction left unmatched. This CDR3 contains 17 residues. Germline V CDR1 and CDR2: SEHNR, FQNEAQ (reference sequence). CDR3 nucleotides: TGTGCCAGCAGCTTAAGGGCCGGGACAGGGGTCGCCGGGGAGCTGTTTTTT. It codes for CASSLRAGTGVAGELFF.

This clone was detected only a few times. V and J are TRBV5-1 and TRBJ2-7; D is possibly TRBD2 (6 bases). Looked up from germline, CDR1 is SGHRS and CDR2 is YFSETQ. V was shortened by 4 bases and J by 2 bases, with 16 bases between the two germline ends. This CDR3 region has 15 residues. DNA of the CDR3: TGCGCCAGCAGCAACACGCAGGGACTCGCCTACGAGCAGTACTTC. It is translated as CASSNTQGLAYEQYF.

The table lists this clone with a few counts. J is TRBJ2-3 and V is TRBV2, with a tentative D call TRBD2 (6 bases). CDR1 is SNHLY and CDR2 is FYNNEI in the germline V gene. The CDR3 extends over 14 amino acids. The V gene lost 9 bases and the J gene lost 3 bases, with 16 bases spanning the gap. This chain's CDR3 is CASLKAGQTDTQYF. The CDR3 DNA sequence: TGTGCCAGTCTTAAGGCGGGGCAAACAGATACGCAGTATTTT.

This clone was observed a handful of times. V gene TRBV5-1 combines with J gene TRBJ2-2; the D gene is possibly TRBD1 (6 bases). Trimming stripped 2 bases from V and 1 base from J, with 6 bases between. Germline values: CDR1 SGHRS, CDR2 YFSETQ. CDR3 length: 14 residues. CDR3 nucleotide sequence: TGCGCCAGCAGCTTCAGGGGGAACACCGGGGAGCTGTTTTTT. This codes for CASSFRGNTGELFF.

The V call is TRBV6-5, the J call TRBJ2-3, with unresolved D. The length of the CDR3 is 14 residues. The germline V gene has CDR1 MNHEY and CDR2 SVGAGI. Trimming shortened V by 5 bases and J by 2 bases, and 11 bases separated the two germline ends. The CDR3 nucleotides are TGTGCCAGCAGTAAGCCGAGTAACACAGATACGCAGTATTTT. Its translation: CASSKPSNTDTQYF.

The chain uses TRBV13 and TRBJ2-1; tentative D call: TRBD2 (6 bases). The CDR3 contains 14 residues. Germline V gene sequence: CDR1 PRHDT, CDR2 FYEKMQ (reference sequence). Between the trimmed V and J ends, which lost 7 bases and 8 bases, there was a span of 18 bases. In DNA, the CDR3 is TGTGCCAGCACGGGATCTAGCGCTCTACATGAGCAGTTCTTC. Amino acid sequence: CASTGSSALHEQFF.

This sequence joins TRBV6-6 and TRBJ2-1; D gene uncertain. Per the germline V gene, CDR1 is MNHNY and CDR2 is SVGAGI (reference sequence). This CDR3 has 12 amino acids. Deletions cut 0 bases from V and 10 bases from J, with 7 bases between. CDR3: CASSYSLREQFF. The CDR3 DNA is TGTGCCAGCAGTTACTCGTTGCGGGAGCAGTTCTTC.

The genes are TRBV6-1 and TRBJ2-3, with 9 bases fitting TRBD1. CDR1 and CDR2 (germline): MNHNS, SASEGT. The CDR3 has 15 amino acids. The trim removed 5 bases at V and 1 base at J, leaving 4 bases unmatched. The CDR3 loop reads CASSRDREGTDTQYF. The CDR3 DNA is TGTGCCAGCAGTCGGGACAGGGAAGGCACAGATACGCAGTATTTT.

With regard to this clone: This same CDR3 is encoded by further DNA sequences in the sample. V and J are TRBV29-1 and TRBJ2-3; 8 nucleotides line up with TRBD2. Per the germline V gene, CDR1 is SQVTM and CDR2 is ANQGSEA. Trimming took 6 bases from V and 0 from J; bases not matched to a gene: 5. This CDR3 spans 14 amino acids. The CDR3 DNA follows: TGCAGCGTCGCCTCGGGGGGGAGCACAGATACGCAGTATTTT. Protein: CSVASGGSTDTQYF.

In its sample, this clone was seen a few times. The chain is built from TRBV11-2 and TRBJ2-1, with a weak D call TRBD2 (5 bases). CDR3 length: 14 amino acids. V shed 1 base and J shed 5 bases, with 9 bases lying between them. The germline V gene has CDR1 SGHAT and CDR2 FQNNGV. The CDR3 loop reads CASSLVNGDNEQFF. CDR3 DNA: TGTGCCAGCAGCTTAGTTAACGGGGACAATGAGCAGTTCTTC.

As concerns this clone: The same CDR3 also results from other DNA sequences found in this sample. The chain combines TRBV18 with TRBJ2-7, with 7 nucleotides matching TRBD1. Germline trimming cut 2 bases from V and 2 bases from J; bases unmatched to any gene: 3. The CDR3 is 14 amino acids. The germline CDR1 and CDR2 sequences are KGHSH and LQKENI. DNA of the CDR3: TGTGCCAGCTCACCAGGGACAGATACCTACGAGCAGTACTTC. This gives the protein CASSPGTDTYEQYF.

This clone was seen a handful of times. The rearrangement uses TRBV18 and TRBJ2-7; weak D call: TRBD2 (6 bases). Germline CDR1 is KGHSH and CDR2 is LQKENI. V shed 6 bases and J shed 6 bases, with 21 bases lying between them. The CDR3 is made up of 15 amino acids. The CDR3 is CASSAGRQGGFEQYF. The CDR3 DNA reads TGTGCCAGCTCCGCAGGACGTCAGGGAGGATTCGAGCAGTACTTC. The full variable domain, rest sourced from reference TRBV18 and TRBJ2-7, is NAGVMQNPRHLVRRRGQEARLRCSPMKGHSHVYWYRQLPEEGLKFMVYLQKENIIDESGMPKERFSAEFPKEGPSILRIQQVVRGDSAAYFCASSAGRQGGFEQYFGPGTRLTVT.

This clone was found once. The chain couples TRBV6-6 to TRBJ2-1, with TRBD1 as a possible D gene (6 bases). Germline-derived CDR1 and CDR2 are MNHNY and SVGAGI (reference sequence). The CDR3 runs to 16 residues. V lost 5 bases and J 4 bases, leaving 18 bases between the germline ends. The CDR3 loop reads CASSPGHRRVYNEQFF. The CDR3, as DNA: TGTGCCAGCAGTCCGGGACACCGGAGAGTTTACAATGAGCAGTTCTTC.

This clone showed up just a few times. This chain links TRBV7-9 with TRBJ1-2, with D perhaps matching TRBD1 (6 bases). The CDR3 is made up of 13 amino acids. Germline loops: CDR1 SEHNR, CDR2 FQNEAQ (reference sequence). V was cut by 1 base and J by 6 bases, with 9 bases left in between. DNA for the CDR3: TGTGCCAGCAGCTTAGGCAACAGGGATGGCTACACCTTC. It encodes CASSLGNRDGYTF. Complete variable domain (other parts from reference TRBV7-9 and TRBJ1-2): DTGVSQNPRHKITKRGQNVTFRCDPISEHNRLYWYRQTLGQGPEFLTYFQNEAQLEKSRLLSDRFSAERPKGSFSTLEIQRTEQGDSAMYLCASSLGNRDGYTFGSGTRLTVV.

CDR3 DNA sequence: TGTGCCACCGGGGACAGTACAAACATTCAGTACTTC. As protein: CATGDSTNIQYF. The rearrangement links TRBV2 to TRBJ2-4, with 7 bases identical to TRBD1. CDR1 is SNHLY and CDR2 is FYNNEI in the germline V gene. V was clipped by 10 bases and J by 6 bases; unmatched bases: 6. The CDR3 has 12 amino acids.